The next 18 T cell receptor beta chains were all read from a single sample in a study of vaccination and CD4 T cells after COVID-19. Treatment given: roughly 10-day PBMC culture with coronavirus spike peptide pools or control peptides (ViraFEST assay). These receptors have no identified antigens. The Oncomine TCR Beta short-read assay sequenced DNA from cultured CD4+ T cells. TCRdb recomputed calls from the PCR reads with MiXCR, one row per CDR3 protein. The table has 10,000 to 15,000 distinct CDR3 sequences, approximately 76% seen once. Sequencing input: CD4+ T cells from blood, cultured in vitro. The receptors were gathered from a human donor who had recovered from COVID-19.

The V gene is TRBV24-1, the J gene TRBJ2-3, with 8 positions matching TRBD1. The CDR3 consists of 16 residues. V lost 4 bases and J lost 5; bases outside the gene matches: 10. Germline CDR1 and CDR2: KGHDR and SFDVKD. DNA of the CDR3: TGTGCCACCAGTGACCGGTCAGGGGGCTGGGAAGATACGCAGTATTTT. Protein: CATSDRSGGWEDTQYF.

The chain has TRBV20-1 and TRBJ2-1, with 7 bases identical to TRBD2. V lost 1 base and J lost 9; bases outside the gene matches: 12. The CDR3 is made up of 15 amino acids. The V gene's germline CDR1 is DFQATT and CDR2 SNEGSKA (reference sequence). Written as DNA, the CDR3 is TGCAGTGCTAGAGGGGCATTGGCGGGAGAGTTTGAGCAGTTCTTC. Translated: CSARGALAGEFEQFF.

The chain uses TRBV27 and TRBJ1-6, with TRBD1 as a possible D gene (5 bases). CDR1 is MNHEY and CDR2 is SMNVEV in the germline V gene (reference sequence). The CDR3 has 13 residues. V was clipped by 2 bases and J by 11 bases, with 10 bases between them. This CDR3 reads CASSLRGLAPLHF. The CDR3 DNA sequence: TGTGCCAGCAGTTTAAGGGGACTAGCACCCCTCCACTTT.

This sequence joins TRBV28 and TRBJ2-6; possible D gene TRBD2, 5 bases. Germline values: CDR1 MDHEN, CDR2 SYDVKM. Trimming removed 6 bases from V and 1 base from J, with 10 bases in between. The CDR3 loop spans 15 amino acids. The CDR3 here is CASRKPGSGANVLTF. As DNA, the CDR3 is TGTGCCAGCAGAAAACCGGGGTCTGGGGCCAACGTCCTGACTTTC. Looking up the rest from reference TRBV28 and TRBJ2-6 gives the full variable domain: DVKVTQSSRYLVKRTGEKVFLECVQDMDHENMFWYRQDPGLGLRLIYFSYDVKMKEKGDIPEGYSVSREKKERFSLILESASTNQTSMYLCASRKPGSGANVLTFGAGSRLTVL.

The chain couples TRBV7-3 to TRBJ2-2, with D hard to call. The CDR3 has 13 amino acids. V was pared by 0 bases and J by 4 bases, with 3 bases between. In germline, CDR1 is SGHTA, CDR2 FQGTGA. The DNA of the CDR3 is TGTGCCAGCAGCTTAACTCCCACCGGGGAGCTGTTTTTT. Its protein is CASSLTPTGELFF.

This chain connects TRBV6-5 to TRBJ2-1; 14 bases are shared with TRBD2. The CDR3 loop spans 17 amino acids. V lost 2 bases and J lost 10; bases outside the gene matches: 10. The germline gives CDR1 MNHEY, CDR2 SVGAGI. CDR3 region: CASSYARLAGGSREQFF. CDR3 nucleotides: TGTGCCAGCAGTTACGCCAGACTAGCGGGAGGGTCCAGGGAGCAGTTCTTC.

V usage is TRBV6-5 and J usage is TRBJ1-5, with TRBD1 identical over 8 bases. The V and J ends lost 0 bases and 4 bases, in that order; junction bases with no gene match: 2. The CDR3 has 15 residues. CDR1 MNHEY and CDR2 SVGAGI come from the germline V gene. CDR3 in amino acids: CASSYSRQGNQPQHF. The DNA for the CDR3 is TGTGCCAGCAGTTACTCCCGACAGGGGAATCAGCCCCAGCATTTT.

This clonotype appeared once. The chain recombines TRBV7-2 with TRBJ2-7, with 9 bases identical to TRBD2. Germline V gene data show CDR1 as SGHTA and CDR2 as FQGNSA. V lost 1 base to trimming and J lost 11 bases; unmatched junction nucleotides: 9. The CDR3 has 14 amino acids. For the CDR3, the DNA is TGTGCCAGCAGCTTAGAAGCGCGGGAGGGCCGAGAGTACTTC. Amino acid sequence: CASSLEAREGREYF.

The rearrangement links TRBV20-1 to TRBJ1-4; a weak D match, TRBD1 (5 bases). The germline CDR1 and CDR2 sequences are DFQATT and SNEGSKA (reference sequence). The germline V and J ends were trimmed by 4 bases and 10 bases, with 19 bases remaining between them. The CDR3 runs to 14 residues. Written as DNA, the CDR3 is TGCAGTGCTACCCCTGGACAAGTCGGCGGAAAACTGTTTTTT. Encoded protein: CSATPGQVGGKLFF.

This clonotype was recorded a few times. This chain joins TRBV6-5 and TRBJ2-7; 7 positions match TRBD2. Germline V gene lookup returns CDR1 MNHEY and CDR2 SVGAGI. The CDR3 is 13 amino acids. Trimming took 4 bases from V and 4 from J; bases not matched to a gene: 4. The CDR3 region has the DNA TGTGCCAGCAGTTGGGGACTAACGTACGAGCAGTACTTC. Its protein product is CASSWGLTYEQYF.

This chain joins TRBV7-2 and TRBJ1-1, with TRBD1 matching 7 bases. The germline CDR1 and CDR2 sequences are SGHTA and FQGNSA. J gave up 5 bases and V 6 bases, and 6 bases lay outside the gene matches. The CDR3 sequence is 13 residues long. The CDR3 region is CASSKTGSTEAFF. As DNA, the CDR3 is TGTGCCAGCAGTAAGACAGGGAGTACTGAAGCTTTCTTT.

The chain employs TRBV27 and TRBJ1-5; maybe TRBD1 (6 bases). The CDR3 contains 13 residues. The V gene lost 6 bases and the J gene lost 11 bases, with 17 bases spanning the gap. Germline CDR1 MNHEY, CDR2 SMNVEV (reference sequence). CDR3 sequence reads: CASRKFGQSSQHF. DNA for the CDR3: TGTGCCAGCAGAAAGTTCGGACAGTCATCCCAGCATTTT.

The V gene is TRBV20-1, the J gene TRBJ1-5; no clear D gene. The germline V gene has CDR1 DFQATT and CDR2 SNEGSKA (reference sequence). The CDR3 contains 13 residues. V shed 6 bases and J shed 3 bases, with 12 bases lying between them. CDR3 region: CSARVRTNQPQHF. Here the CDR3 DNA reads TGCAGTGCCCGGGTCAGGACCAATCAGCCCCAGCATTTT.

This clonotype was recorded once. V gene TRBV7-2 combines with J gene TRBJ1-2; D gene unclear. Germline V gives CDR1 SGHTA, CDR2 FQGNSA. The CDR3 loop spans 14 amino acids. Between the trimmed V and J ends, which lost 5 bases and 0 bases, there was a span of 10 bases. The CDR3 protein is CASSPLTSNYGYTF. The CDR3 coding sequence is TGTGCCAGCAGCCCCCTTACTTCTAACTATGGCTACACCTTC. Using reference TRBV7-2 and TRBJ1-2 for the parts outside the CDR3, the full variable domain is GAGVSQSPSNKVTEKGKDVELRCDPISGHTALYWYRQSLGQGLEFLIYFQGNSAPDKSGLPSDRFSAERTGGSVSTLTIQRTQQEDSAVYLCASSPLTSNYGYTFGSGTRLTVV.

V and J are TRBV7-9 and TRBJ2-1, with TRBD2 matching 10 bases. V was clipped by 5 bases and J by 6 bases; unmatched bases: 13. The germline CDR1 and CDR2 sequences are SEHNR and FQNEAQ (reference sequence). The CDR3 loop spans 17 amino acids. The CDR3 protein is CASSDENRAGGFNEQFF. CDR3 sequence (DNA): TGTGCCAGCAGCGACGAGAACCGAGCGGGAGGGTTCAATGAGCAGTTCTTC.

This rearrangement joins TRBV20-1 to TRBJ1-2; D not certain. Germline CDR1 and CDR2: DFQATT and SNEGSKA (reference sequence). Trimming took off 4 bases at V and 5 bases at J, with 8 bases between the two ends. The CDR3 extends over 11 amino acids. The CDR3 DNA sequence: TGCAGTGCTACCGGGGTTTATGGCTACACCTTC. This sequence encodes CSATGVYGYTF.

In this sample, this clonotype turned up once. The chain has TRBV28 and TRBJ2-7; a possible D gene is TRBD2 (6 bases). Germline CDR1 reads MDHEN; CDR2 reads SYDVKM. Trimming took off 3 bases at V and 2 bases at J, with 14 bases between the two ends. This CDR3 contains 15 residues. The CDR3 protein is CASSFTRGPTYEQYF. The CDR3 coding sequence is TGTGCCAGCAGTTTTACGCGGGGTCCCACCTACGAGCAGTACTTC. Based on the CDR3 plus reference TRBV28 and TRBJ2-7, the full variable domain is DVKVTQSSRYLVKRTGEKVFLECVQDMDHENMFWYRQDPGLGLRLIYFSYDVKMKEKGDIPEGYSVSREKKERFSLILESASTNQTSMYLCASSFTRGPTYEQYFGPGTRLTVT.

V is TRBV15 and J is TRBJ2-2, with TRBD1 as a possible D gene (5 bases). CDR1 is LNHNV and CDR2 is YYDKDF in the germline V gene (reference sequence). V lost 4 bases, J lost 1 base, and 10 bases lay in between. The CDR3 runs 15 residues. CDR3 sequence (DNA): TGTGCCACCAGCAAGATCGGACAGAACACCGGGGAGCTGTTTTTT. Protein: CATSKIGQNTGELFF.